The rows below give T cell receptor beta chains drawn from one sample of a study of blood T cell repertoires in COVID-19. Repertoires were generated with immunoSEQ multiplex PCR, while TCRdb's copy carries only in-frame clones and drops some. The data hold 100,000 to 110,000 clones, with about 91% observed a single time. Material for sequencing was peripheral blood. The source of these receptors is a human donor in a cohort sampled during active COVID-19. Both conserved end residues are trimmed from each CDR3. A D gene is named only where the DNA matches it firmly.

TRBV2	-	TRBJ2-3	ASSETPVAGTDTQY
TRBV27	-	TRBJ2-2	ASSLNRKTGELF
TRBV18	TRBD1	TRBJ1-4	ASSQLDRGEKLF
TRBV12-3/TRBV12-4	TRBD2	TRBJ2-1	ASKSGRGNEQF
TRBV28	TRBD1	TRBJ1-1	ASRDRGRMGTEAF
TRBV7-3	TRBD1	TRBJ2-7	ASSLRRVTGGNNEQY
TRBV5-6	-	TRBJ1-5	ASSLFGQFNQPQH
TRBV5-1	TRBD2	TRBJ2-3	ASSLAGPSTDTQY
TRBV10-3	TRBD1	TRBJ2-7	AISGGTGSSYEQY
TRBV9	-	TRBJ1-1	ASSVGDTAYTEAF
TRBV13	TRBD1	TRBJ1-1	ASSFVQGAAEAF
TRBV19	-	TRBJ2-3	ASSGVSTDTQY
TRBV5-1	-	TRBJ2-7	ASSLVWGLAYEQY
TRBV6-5	-	TRBJ2-2	ASSYSSLRGTGELF
TRBV28	TRBD2	TRBJ2-3	ASSFRSGRRQSTQY
TRBV7-9	TRBD2	TRBJ2-5	ASSRTSGQETQY
TRBV2	TRBD1	TRBJ2-6	ASTRTTGASGANVLT
TRBV5-1	TRBD1	TRBJ2-4	ASSRGQGVPKNIQY
TRBV7-6	-	TRBJ1-5	ASSLAGGQPQH
TRBV18	TRBD2	TRBJ2-3	ASSPTSGSSLNTQY
TRBV6-6	TRBD2	TRBJ2-3	ASSRRRLAGAGTDTQY
TRBV5-4	-	TRBJ2-3	ASSAGRLLADTQY
TRBV5-1	TRBD1	TRBJ2-7	ASSPGQGRTYEQY
TRBV7-3	TRBD2	TRBJ2-3	ASSPHSGSKADTQY
TRBV25-1	TRBD1	TRBJ1-2	ASSPSGQNYGYT
TRBV5-6	TRBD2	TRBJ2-1	ASSLRLAQRNEQF
TRBV5-1	-	TRBJ1-2	ASSPSRPGQYNPYGYT
TRBV6-5	-	TRBJ2-1	ASSREIWSDNEQF
TRBV15	-	TRBJ1-1	ATSRVRDEAF
TRBV28	-	TRBJ2-6	ASIGVGGISGANVLT
TRBV7-2	TRBD2	TRBJ2-3	ASSLLAGGTDTQY
TRBV19	-	TRBJ2-5	ASSINAVVETQY
TRBV4-2	TRBD1	TRBJ2-7	ASSPKGQGDPYEQY
TRBV4-1	-	TRBJ2-1	ASSPGQRARNEQF
TRBV5-8	TRBD1	TRBJ2-2	ASSKDRASTNTGELF
TRBV5-1	-	TRBJ1-4	ASSRRTATNEKLF
TRBV25-1	-	TRBJ2-5	ASRRGTEETQY
TRBV4-2	-	TRBJ1-3	ASSRNAGGSGNTIY
TRBV2	TRBD2	TRBJ2-7	ASSDSLAEYYEQY
TRBV6-1	-	TRBJ2-7	ASSEPYEQY
TRBV7-8	TRBD2	TRBJ2-1	ASSFFSGIVYNEQF
TRBV7-9	-	TRBJ1-3	ASSLSNSGNTIY
TRBV7-4	-	TRBJ1-4	ASSSRGEGWVKLF
TRBV27	TRBD2	TRBJ2-2	ASSPRLAGNLRAGELF